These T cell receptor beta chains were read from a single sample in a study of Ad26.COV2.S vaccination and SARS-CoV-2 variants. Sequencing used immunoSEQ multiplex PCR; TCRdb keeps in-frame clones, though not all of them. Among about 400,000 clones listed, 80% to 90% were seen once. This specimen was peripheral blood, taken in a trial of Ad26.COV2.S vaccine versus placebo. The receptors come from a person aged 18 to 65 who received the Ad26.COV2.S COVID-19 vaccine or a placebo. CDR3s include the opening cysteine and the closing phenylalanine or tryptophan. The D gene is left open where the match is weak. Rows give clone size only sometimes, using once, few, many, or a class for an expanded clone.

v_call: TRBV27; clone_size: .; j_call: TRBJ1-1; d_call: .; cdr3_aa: CASSDPRGGTEAFF; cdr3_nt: TGTGCCAGCAGTGACCCGAGGGGGGGGACTGAAGCTTTCTTT
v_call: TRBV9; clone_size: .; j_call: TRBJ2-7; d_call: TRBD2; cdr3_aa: CASSEGLAYGVQYF; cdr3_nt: TGTGCCAGCAGCGAGGGACTAGCGTACGGAGTGCAGTACTTC
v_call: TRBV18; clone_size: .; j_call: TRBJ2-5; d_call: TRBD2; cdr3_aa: CASSPPGTRKRETQYF; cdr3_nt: TGTGCCAGCTCACCACCGGGGACTAGGAAAAGGGAGACCCAGTACTTC
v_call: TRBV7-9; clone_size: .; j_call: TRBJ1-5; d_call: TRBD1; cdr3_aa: CASSFRGQGAIQPQHF; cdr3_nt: TGTGCCAGCAGCTTTCGGGGACAGGGGGCGATTCAGCCCCAGCATTTT
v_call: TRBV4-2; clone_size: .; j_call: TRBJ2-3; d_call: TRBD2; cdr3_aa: CASSHSSGRARGTQYF; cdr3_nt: TGTGCCAGCAGCCACTCTAGCGGGAGGGCCCGGGGTACGCAGTATTTT
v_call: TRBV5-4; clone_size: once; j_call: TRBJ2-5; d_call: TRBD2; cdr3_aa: CASSLGRGLAGVGETQYF; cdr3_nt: TGTGCCAGCAGCTTGGGGCGAGGACTAGCGGGAGTAGGAGAGACCCAGTACTTC
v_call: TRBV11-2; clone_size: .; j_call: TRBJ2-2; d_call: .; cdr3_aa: CASSLVGGLNTGELFF; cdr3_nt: TGTGCCAGCAGCTTAGTTGGCGGCCTGAACACCGGGGAGCTGTTTTTT
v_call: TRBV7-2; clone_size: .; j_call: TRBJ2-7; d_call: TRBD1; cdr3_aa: CASSLVRGSYEQYF; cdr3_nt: TGTGCCAGCAGCTTGGTCAGGGGGTCCTACGAGCAGTACTTC
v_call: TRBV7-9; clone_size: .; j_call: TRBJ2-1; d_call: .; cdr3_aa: CASSFNAGTRSYNEQFF; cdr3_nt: TGTGCCAGCAGCTTTAATGCGGGGACCAGAAGCTACAATGAGCAGTTCTTC
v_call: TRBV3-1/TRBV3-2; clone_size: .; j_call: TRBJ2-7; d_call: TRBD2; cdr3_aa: CASSPTGTSAPYEQYF; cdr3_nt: TGTGCCAGCAGCCCGACCGGGACTAGTGCTCCCTACGAGCAGTACTTC
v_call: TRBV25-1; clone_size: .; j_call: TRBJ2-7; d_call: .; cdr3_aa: CASNEGGQSYEQYF; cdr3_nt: TGTGCCAGCAACGAGGGGGGACAGAGCTACGAGCAGTACTTC
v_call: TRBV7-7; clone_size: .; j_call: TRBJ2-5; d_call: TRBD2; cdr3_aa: CASSSGGGRETQYF; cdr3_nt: TGTGCCAGCAGCTCGGGGGGGGGACGAGAGACCCAGTACTTC
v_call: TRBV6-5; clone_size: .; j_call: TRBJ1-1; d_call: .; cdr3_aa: CANGPRIPAEAFF; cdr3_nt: TGTGCCAACGGACCGCGGATCCCAGCTGAAGCTTTCTTT
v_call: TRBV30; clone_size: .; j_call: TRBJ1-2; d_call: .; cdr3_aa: CAWSPSYGVEYGYTF; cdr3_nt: TGTGCCTGGAGCCCCTCCTACGGAGTAGAATATGGCTACACCTTC
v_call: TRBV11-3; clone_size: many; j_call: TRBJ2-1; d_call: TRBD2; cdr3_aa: CASSLDVTSGRNNEQFF; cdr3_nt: TGTGCCAGCAGCTTAGATGTGACTAGCGGGAGAAACAATGAGCAGTTCTTC
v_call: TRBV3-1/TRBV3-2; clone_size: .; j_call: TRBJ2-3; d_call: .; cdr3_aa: CASSQLLREQYF; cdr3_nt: TGTGCCAGCAGCCAACTTCTTAGGGAGCAGTATTTT
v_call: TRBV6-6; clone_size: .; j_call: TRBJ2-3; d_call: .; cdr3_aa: CASNTRGGLSTDTQYF; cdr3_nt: TGTGCCAGCAACACAAGGGGGGGACTGAGCACAGATACGCAGTATTTT
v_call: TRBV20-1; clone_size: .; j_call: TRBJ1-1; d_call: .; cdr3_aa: CSAWNTEAFF; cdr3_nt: TGCAGTGCTTGGAACACTGAAGCTTTCTTT
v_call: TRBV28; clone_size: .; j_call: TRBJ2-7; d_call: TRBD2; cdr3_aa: CASSPSGRLSHEQYF; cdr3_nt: TGTGCCAGCAGTCCTAGCGGGAGGTTGTCCCACGAGCAGTACTTC
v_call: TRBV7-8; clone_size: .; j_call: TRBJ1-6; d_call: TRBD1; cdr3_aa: CASSFGTGASPLHF; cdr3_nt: TGTGCCAGCAGCTTCGGGACAGGGGCCTCACCCCTCCACTTT
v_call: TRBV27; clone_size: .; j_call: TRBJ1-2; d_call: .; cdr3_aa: CASYDPGDGYTF; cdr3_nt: TGTGCCAGCTATGACCCAGGGGATGGCTACACCTTC
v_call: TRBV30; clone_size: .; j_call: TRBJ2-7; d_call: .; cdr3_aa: CAWRRTPQHIEQYF; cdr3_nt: TGTGCCTGGAGGAGGACCCCCCAGCATATCGAGCAGTACTTC
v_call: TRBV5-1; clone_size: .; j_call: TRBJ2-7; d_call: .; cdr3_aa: CASSLAPINEQYF; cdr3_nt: TGCGCCAGCAGCTTGGCCCCCATAAACGAGCAGTACTTC
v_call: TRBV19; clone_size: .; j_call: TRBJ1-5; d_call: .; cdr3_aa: CASQIRDGNQPQHF; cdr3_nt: TGTGCCAGCCAGATCAGGGATGGCAATCAGCCCCAGCATTTT
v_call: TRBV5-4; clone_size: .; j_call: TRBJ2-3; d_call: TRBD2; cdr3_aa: CASSFSASGDTQYF; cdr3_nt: TGTGCCAGCAGCTTCTCGGCTAGCGGGGATACGCAGTATTTT
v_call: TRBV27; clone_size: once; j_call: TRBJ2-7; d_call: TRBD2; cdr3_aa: CASGSSGISYEQYF; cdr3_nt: TGTGCCAGCGGATCTAGCGGAATCTCCTACGAGCAGTACTTC
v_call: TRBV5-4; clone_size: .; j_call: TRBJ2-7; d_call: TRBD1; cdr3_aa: CASSYDRGRREQYF; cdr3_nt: TGTGCCAGCAGCTATGACAGGGGGCGGCGCGAGCAGTACTTC
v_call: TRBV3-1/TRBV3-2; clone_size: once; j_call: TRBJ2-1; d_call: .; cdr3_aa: CASSYSRSDEQFF; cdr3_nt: TGTGCCAGCAGCTACTCCAGGTCGGATGAGCAGTTCTTC
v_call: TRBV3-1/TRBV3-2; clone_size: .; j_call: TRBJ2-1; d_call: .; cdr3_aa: CASSQVPGDYNEQFF; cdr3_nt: TGTGCCAGCAGCCAAGTCCCGGGAGACTACAATGAGCAGTTCTTC
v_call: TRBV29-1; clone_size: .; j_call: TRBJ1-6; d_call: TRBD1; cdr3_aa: CSVRGQGEHSPLHF; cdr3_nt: TGCAGCGTCCGGGGACAGGGGGAACATTCACCCCTCCACTTT
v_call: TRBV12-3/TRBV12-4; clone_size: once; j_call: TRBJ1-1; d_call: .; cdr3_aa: CASRSQGNTEAFF; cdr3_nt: TGTGCCAGCAGATCTCAGGGGAACACTGAAGCTTTCTTT
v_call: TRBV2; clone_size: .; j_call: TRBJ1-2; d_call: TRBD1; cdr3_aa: CASRTALQPRTGGYGYTF; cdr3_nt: TGTGCCAGCAGGACGGCCCTCCAACCCCGGACAGGGGGATATGGCTACACCTTC
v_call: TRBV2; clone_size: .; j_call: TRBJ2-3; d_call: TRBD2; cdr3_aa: CASSELRAGGLITDTQYF; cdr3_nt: TGTGCCAGCAGTGAATTGAGAGCGGGGGGGCTTATCACAGATACGCAGTATTTT
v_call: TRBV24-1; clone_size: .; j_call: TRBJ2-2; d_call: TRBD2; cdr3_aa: CATSDSWSVGGANTGELFF; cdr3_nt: TGTGCCACCAGTGATTCGTGGTCCGTTGGGGGGGCGAACACCGGGGAGCTGTTTTTT
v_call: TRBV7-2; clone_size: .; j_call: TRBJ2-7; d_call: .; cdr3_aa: CASSLWDLGEQYF; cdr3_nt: TGTGCCAGCAGCTTATGGGACCTGGGGGAGCAGTACTTC
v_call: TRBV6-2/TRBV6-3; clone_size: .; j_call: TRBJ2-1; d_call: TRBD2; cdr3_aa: CASSLGLAGVVQFF; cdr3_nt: TGTGCCAGCAGTTTGGGACTAGCGGGGGTGGTGCAGTTCTTC
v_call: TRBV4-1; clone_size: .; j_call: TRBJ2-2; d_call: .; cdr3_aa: CASSLVNGELFF; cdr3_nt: TGCGCCAGCAGCCTAGTGAACGGGGAGCTGTTTTTT
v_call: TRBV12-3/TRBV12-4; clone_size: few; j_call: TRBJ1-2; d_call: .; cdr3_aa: CASSLMGNYGYTF; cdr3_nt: TGTGCCAGCAGTTTAATGGGAAACTATGGCTACACCTTC
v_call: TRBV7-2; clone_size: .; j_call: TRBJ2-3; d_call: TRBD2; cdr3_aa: CASSFLAGEDTQYF; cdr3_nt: TGTGCCAGCAGCTTCCTTGCGGGGGAGGATACGCAGTATTTT
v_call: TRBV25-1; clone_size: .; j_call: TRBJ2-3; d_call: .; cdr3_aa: CASSEYGQLITDTQYF; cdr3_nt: TGTGCCAGCAGTGAATATGGGCAGCTGATCACAGATACGCAGTATTTT
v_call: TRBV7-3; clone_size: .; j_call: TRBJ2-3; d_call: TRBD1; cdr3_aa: CASSLIPGGDTQYF; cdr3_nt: TGTGCCAGCAGCTTAATCCCAGGGGGCGATACGCAGTATTTT
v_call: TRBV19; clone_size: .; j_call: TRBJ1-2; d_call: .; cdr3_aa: CASSGRTPDGYTF; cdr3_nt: TGTGCCAGTAGTGGCAGGACACCTGATGGCTACACCTTC
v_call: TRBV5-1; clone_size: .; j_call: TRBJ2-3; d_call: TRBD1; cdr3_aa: CASSLVGTGEDTQYF; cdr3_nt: TGCGCCAGCAGCTTGGTGGGGACAGGGGAAGATACGCAGTATTTT
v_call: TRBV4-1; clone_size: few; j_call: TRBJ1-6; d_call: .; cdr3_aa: CASSQVFVPRNENSPLHF; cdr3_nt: TGCGCCAGCAGCCAAGTCTTCGTTCCCCGGAACGAGAATTCACCCCTCCACTTT
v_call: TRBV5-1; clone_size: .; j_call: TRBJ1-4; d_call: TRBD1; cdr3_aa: CASSLGGTGGGKLFF; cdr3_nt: TGCGCCAGCAGCTTGGGAGGGACAGGGGGAGGAAAACTGTTTTTT
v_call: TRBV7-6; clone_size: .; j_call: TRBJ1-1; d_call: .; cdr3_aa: CASSLAQMNTEAFF; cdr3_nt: TGTGCCAGCAGCTTAGCACAGATGAACACTGAAGCTTTCTTT